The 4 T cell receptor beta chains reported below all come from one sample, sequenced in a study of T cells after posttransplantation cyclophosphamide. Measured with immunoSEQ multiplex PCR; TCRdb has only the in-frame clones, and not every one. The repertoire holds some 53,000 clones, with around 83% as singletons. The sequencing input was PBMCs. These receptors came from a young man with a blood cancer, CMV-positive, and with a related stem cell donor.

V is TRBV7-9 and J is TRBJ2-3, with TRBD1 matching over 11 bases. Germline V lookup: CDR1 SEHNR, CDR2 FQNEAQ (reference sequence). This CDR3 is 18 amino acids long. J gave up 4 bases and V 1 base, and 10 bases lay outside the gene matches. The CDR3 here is CASSLGRDRGMVADTQYF. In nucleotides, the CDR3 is TGTGCCAGCAGCTTAGGCCGGGACAGGGGGATGGTCGCAGATACGCAGTATTTT.

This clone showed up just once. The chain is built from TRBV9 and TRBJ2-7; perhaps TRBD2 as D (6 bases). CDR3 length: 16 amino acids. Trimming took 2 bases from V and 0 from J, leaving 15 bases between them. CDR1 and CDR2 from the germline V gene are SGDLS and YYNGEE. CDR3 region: CASSVSQRANSYEQYF. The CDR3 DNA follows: TGTGCCAGCAGCGTCTCCCAGCGGGCGAACTCCTACGAGCAGTACTTC.

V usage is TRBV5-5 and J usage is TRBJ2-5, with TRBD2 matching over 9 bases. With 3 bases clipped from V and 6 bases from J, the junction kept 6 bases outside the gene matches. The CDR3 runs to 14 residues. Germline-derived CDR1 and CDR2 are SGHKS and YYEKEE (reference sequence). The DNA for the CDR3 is TGTGCCAGCAGCTCCGCGGGACTAGCACAGACCCAGTACTTC. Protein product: CASSSAGLAQTQYF.

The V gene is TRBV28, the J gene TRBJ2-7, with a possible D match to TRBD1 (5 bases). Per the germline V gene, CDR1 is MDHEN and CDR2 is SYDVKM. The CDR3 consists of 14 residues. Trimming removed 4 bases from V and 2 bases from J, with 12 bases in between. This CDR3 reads CASSWGPKTYEQYF. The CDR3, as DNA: TGTGCCAGCAGTTGGGGCCCGAAGACCTACGAGCAGTACTTC.